These 11 T cell receptor beta chains originate from one sample sequenced in a study of cytomegalovirus exposure and HLA in healthy donors. This PCR relied on a set of 60 Vbeta primers and 13 Jbeta primers. The protocol was immunoSEQ multiplex PCR, while the TCRdb copy is restricted to in-frame clones and leaves out a portion. The table includes almost 80,000 clones, around 67% detected once. The specimen was PBMCs. The receptors shown here come from a woman between 50 and 59 years old in good health and CMV-seropositive.

This clone was picked up a small number of times. This chain uses TRBV28 with TRBJ1-6; tentative D call: TRBD1 (6 bases). The germline V gene has CDR1 MDHEN and CDR2 SYDVKM. The CDR3 runs 13 residues. V was shortened by 2 bases and J by 14 bases, with 13 bases between the two germline ends. The CDR3 region is CASSLAGGPALHF. CDR3 DNA: TGTGCCAGCAGTTTAGCGGGGGGCCCAGCCCTCCACTTT. Full variable domain (missing parts from reference TRBV28 and TRBJ1-6): DVKVTQSSRYLVKRTGEKVFLECVQDMDHENMFWYRQDPGLGLRLIYFSYDVKMKEKGDIPEGYSVSREKKERFSLILESASTNQTSMYLCASSLAGGPALHFGNGTRLTVT.

The rearrangement joins TRBV28 to TRBJ2-1; 9 bases line up with TRBD2. The CDR3 has 18 amino acids. CDR1 is MDHEN and CDR2 is SYDVKM in the germline V gene. V was clipped by 1 base and J by 0 bases; unmatched bases: 7. This CDR3 reads CASSLFAGGTSSYNEQFF. DNA of the CDR3: TGTGCCAGCAGTTTATTTGCGGGGGGGACCAGCTCCTACAATGAGCAGTTCTTC.

This clone was seen more than once but under ten times. A read error may produce the germline difference seen at one junction end. This rearrangement joins TRBV7-9 to TRBJ1-1; D is unclear. The CDR3 length is 15 residues. Germline V CDR1 and CDR2: SEHNR, FQNEAQ (reference sequence). For the CDR3, the DNA is TGTTCCAGCAGCCCTACAACAAACCGGGAGACTGAAGCTTTCTTT. It specifies CSSSPTTNRETEAFF.

The table lists this clone with a few counts. V and J are TRBV4-2 and TRBJ2-5, with D perhaps matching TRBD1 (6 bases). V was pared by 5 bases and J by 2 bases, with 12 bases between. Germline V gives CDR1 LGHNA, CDR2 YNFKEQ. The CDR3 runs 14 residues. CDR3: CASSGGAAQETQYF. In DNA form, the CDR3 reads TGTGCCAGCAGCGGGGGCGCGGCACAAGAGACCCAGTACTTC.

The rearrangement links TRBV10-3 to TRBJ2-1, with a weak D call TRBD2 (7 bases). The germline V gene encodes CDR1 ENHRY and CDR2 SYGVKD. V lost 7 bases to trimming and J lost 10 bases, with 17 bases between them. The CDR3 has 13 amino acids. For the CDR3, the DNA is TGTGCCATCATGGGGGGGGCCCAATACGAGCAGTTCTTC. Translated, it gives CAIMGGAQYEQFF.

The chain is built from TRBV5-1 and TRBJ2-3; TRBD1 agrees at 11 bases. The CDR3 runs to 14 residues. Trimming removed 8 bases from V and 0 bases from J; junction bases left unmatched: 2. CDR1 and CDR2 from the germline V gene are SGHRS and YFSETQ. CDR3: CASRTGGSTDTQYF. CDR3 bases: TGCGCCAGTCGGACAGGGGGCAGCACAGATACGCAGTATTTT.

The chain links TRBV6-5 to TRBJ2-3; maybe TRBD2 (5 bases). This CDR3 is 12 amino acids long. Germline V gene data show CDR1 as MNHEY and CDR2 as SVGAGI. The V end lost 10 bases, the J end lost 2 bases, and 10 bases lay between the germline ends. CDR3 DNA sequence: TGTGCCACCTCGGACTTCACAGATACGCAGTATTTT. Translated: CATSDFTDTQYF.

The V and J genes are TRBV28 and TRBJ1-2; 8 bases are a match to TRBD1. The germline CDR1 and CDR2 sequences are MDHEN and SYDVKM. The CDR3 consists of 12 residues. Unmatched junction bases numbered 1, after V lost 6 bases and J lost 4 bases. CDR3 nucleotides: TGTGCCAGCAGCACAGGGGGCTATGGCTACACCTTC. Translated, it gives CASSTGGYGYTF.

The rearrangement joins TRBV5-6 to TRBJ2-5; perhaps TRBD1 as D (6 bases). The CDR3 covers 13 residues. CDR1 SGHDT and CDR2 YYEEEE come from the germline V gene. V was shortened by 0 bases and J by 9 bases, with 12 bases between the two germline ends. This CDR3 reads CASSLGPQGSQYF. In DNA, the CDR3 is TGTGCCAGCAGCTTGGGCCCCCAGGGGTCCCAGTACTTC.

The CDR3: CASSLGGEQYV. The CDR3 region has the DNA TGTGCCAGCAGCTTGGGAGGTGAGCAGTACGTC. V usage is TRBV5-8 and J usage is TRBJ2-7; no clear D. Germline values: CDR1 SGHTS, CDR2 YDEGEE. V was cut by 0 bases and J by 7 bases, with 5 bases left in between. The CDR3 has 11 amino acids.

V usage is TRBV5-1 and J usage is TRBJ2-2; D perhaps matches TRBD1 (5 bases). CDR1 and CDR2 from the germline V gene are SGHRS and YFSETQ. Trimming removed 1 base from V and 2 bases from J, with 9 bases in between. The CDR3 runs to 15 residues. The CDR3 coding sequence is TGCGCCAGCAGCTTGAGTGGGGCAAACACCGGGGAGCTGTTTTTT. Amino acid sequence: CASSLSGANTGELFF.